The next 27 T cell receptor beta chains were all read from a single sample in a study of blood T cell repertoires in COVID-19. TCRdb's table, derived via immunoSEQ multiplex PCR, lists solely in-frame clones and lacks some. The data show some 220,000 clones, with roughly 80% seen just once and 5.5% to 8.5% held by the top ten. Sequenced material: peripheral blood. These receptors were taken from a woman in her sixties or seventies with acute or convalescent COVID-19.

The chain uses TRBV10-1 and TRBJ2-1, with TRBD1 matching 7 bases. The germline V gene encodes CDR1 WNHNN and CDR2 SYGVQD (reference sequence). This CDR3 spans 19 amino acids. With 2 bases clipped from V and 0 bases from J, the junction kept 13 bases outside the gene matches. CDR3 in amino acids: CASSEVLQGKLFSYNEQFF. CDR3 nucleotide sequence: TGCGCCAGCAGTGAGGTTTTACAGGGGAAATTATTCTCCTACAATGAGCAGTTCTTC.

This clone was picked up one time. As DNA, the CDR3 is TGCAGCGTTGGCGGGAGAAGGCCCCAAGAGACCCAGTACTTC. Residues: CSVGGRRPQETQYF. The rearrangement uses TRBV29-1 and TRBJ2-5; TRBD2 matches at 7 bases. CDR3 size: 14 residues. The germline V gene encodes CDR1 SQVTM and CDR2 ANQGSEA. The V gene end was trimmed by 4 bases and the J gene end by 1 base; junction bases not matched to a gene: 6.

The chain couples TRBV5-1 to TRBJ2-3, with 7 bases that match TRBD2. There are 14 residues in the CDR3. Unmatched junction bases numbered 5, after V lost 0 bases and J lost 7 bases. CDR1 and CDR2 from the germline V gene are SGHRS and YFSETQ. CDR3 coding DNA: TGCGCCAGCAGCTTGGGGGAGGGTTGGAATACGCAGTATTTT. This encodes CASSLGEGWNTQYF.

The V gene is TRBV3-1 (or the pseudogene TRBV3-2), the J gene TRBJ2-7; perhaps TRBD1 as D (6 bases). Per germline, CDR1 LGHDT and CDR2 YNNKEL (reference sequence). The CDR3 runs to 14 residues. V lost 3 bases and J 2 bases, leaving 11 bases between the germline ends. CDR3 sequence: CASSHHGQPYEQYF. CDR3 sequence (DNA): TGTGCCAGCAGCCACCACGGACAGCCCTACGAGCAGTACTTC.

This clone was found once. The rearrangement uses TRBV15 and TRBJ2-3; TRBD2 matches 11 bases. The germline V gene has CDR1 LNHNV and CDR2 YYDKDF (reference sequence). The length of the CDR3 is 15 residues. Trimming cost V 4 bases and J 3 bases; bases outside gene matches: 3. CDR3 in amino acids: CATSKGTSGTDTQYF. For the CDR3, the DNA is TGTGCCACCAGCAAAGGGACTAGCGGAACAGATACGCAGTATTTT.

This CDR3 reads CASSVTGQTFYEQYF. The CDR3, as DNA: TGTGCCAGCTCAGTGACGGGACAGACCTTCTACGAGCAGTACTTC. The rearrangement joins TRBV18 to TRBJ2-7; 7 bases agree with TRBD1. Looked up from germline, CDR1 is KGHSH and CDR2 is LQKENI. V lost 5 bases and J lost 3; bases outside the gene matches: 10. The CDR3 consists of 15 residues.

The V gene is TRBV12-5, the J gene TRBJ2-5; 8 bases match TRBD1. The CDR3 is 23 amino acids. Germline V gene sequence: CDR1 LGHNT, CDR2 FRNRAP. The V and J ends lost 7 bases and 1 base, in that order; junction bases with no gene match: 32. CDR3 nucleotides: TGTGCTAGTGTCATCCTAGCTCCCGGCTCGTCGGGCAGGGGGCCTAAGGTCCAAGAGACCCAGTACTTC. Residues: CASVILAPGSSGRGPKVQETQYF.

The chain is built from TRBV27 and TRBJ2-7, with 9 nucleotides matching TRBD2. After removal of 5 bases from V and 2 bases from J, the junction contained 4 bases not matched to a gene. The V gene's germline CDR1 is MNHEY and CDR2 SMNVEV (reference sequence). This CDR3 spans 14 amino acids. The CDR3 sequence is CASSPGTSPYEQYF. The CDR3 nucleotides read TGTGCCAGCAGTCCCGGGACTAGCCCCTACGAGCAGTACTTC.

In this sample, this clone turned up a few times. The V call is TRBV7-3, the J call TRBJ2-2; 8 nucleotides agree with TRBD2. Trimming removed 3 bases from V and 5 bases from J; junction bases left unmatched: 5. The CDR3 totals 15 residues. CDR1 is SGHTA and CDR2 is FQGTGA in the germline V gene. This CDR3 reads CASSLYSGITGELFF. CDR3 DNA: TGTGCCAGCAGCTTGTATAGCGGGATTACCGGGGAGCTGTTTTTT.

This sequence joins TRBV30 and TRBJ2-5; no clear D gene. V shed 0 bases and J shed 6 bases, with 5 bases lying between them. The germline gives CDR1 GTSNPN, CDR2 SVGIG (reference sequence). This CDR3 has 11 amino acids. The CDR3: CAWSVAQTQYF. Written as DNA, the CDR3 is TGTGCCTGGAGTGTAGCCCAGACCCAGTACTTC.

The chain carries TRBV2 and TRBJ1-5, with TRBD1 matching over 7 bases. This CDR3 has 14 residues. Germline CDR1 reads SNHLY; CDR2 reads FYNNEI. V gave up 6 bases and J gave up 5 bases; unmatched junction bases: 7. The CDR3 bases are TGTGCCAGCAGGCAGGGTACAGGGGATCAGCCCCAGCATTTT. It encodes CASRQGTGDQPQHF.

The CDR3 loop reads CASSPITGTDDEQYF. CDR3 DNA sequence: TGTGCCAGCAGCCCGATTACCGGGACAGATGACGAGCAGTACTTC. The chain is built from TRBV3-1 (or the pseudogene TRBV3-2) and TRBJ2-7; the match to TRBD1 covers 7 bases. Germline CDR1 LGHDT, CDR2 YNNKEL (reference sequence). V shed 4 bases and J 5 bases; nucleotides not matched to a gene: 11. The CDR3 is 15 amino acids.

This clone has only one observation. J is TRBJ2-3 and V is TRBV7-2; D call uncertain. The CDR3 has 13 residues. CDR1 and CDR2 (germline): SGHTA, FQGNSA. Trimming shortened V by 5 bases and J by 5 bases, and 11 bases separated the two germline ends. CDR3 nucleotide sequence: TGTGCCAGCAGCCGAGGCCTGGGAGATACGCAGTATTTT. This encodes CASSRGLGDTQYF.

The V gene is TRBV9, the J gene TRBJ2-5, with D unclear. V lost 0 bases and J 4 bases, leaving 10 bases between the germline ends. Germline V CDR1 and CDR2: SGDLS, YYNGEE. The CDR3 is 14 amino acids. CDR3 sequence reads: CASSVGAHGETQYF. Here the CDR3 DNA reads TGTGCCAGCAGCGTAGGGGCTCACGGAGAGACCCAGTACTTC.

The chain combines TRBV5-1 with TRBJ2-2; TRBD2 is a possible D gene (5 bases). V was shortened by 5 bases and J by 1 base, with 9 bases between the two germline ends. The CDR3 runs to 14 residues. The V gene's germline CDR1 is SGHRS and CDR2 YFSETQ. DNA of the CDR3: TGCGCCAGCAGGGAAGGACTGAACACCGGGGAGCTGTTTTTT. Its translation: CASREGLNTGELFF.

This chain joins TRBV9 and TRBJ1-2; 7 bases agree with TRBD1. The CDR3 contains 15 residues. J lost 8 bases, V lost 2 bases, and 12 bases had no gene match. Germline-derived CDR1 and CDR2 are SGDLS and YYNGEE. CDR3 amino acids: CASSVGTEPRRGYTF. CDR3 DNA: TGTGCCAGCAGCGTGGGGACAGAGCCCCGTCGGGGCTACACCTTC.

This sequence joins TRBV4-1 and TRBJ2-5, with 9 nucleotides matching TRBD1. Germline V gene lookup returns CDR1 MGHRA and CDR2 YSYEKL. The CDR3 contains 15 residues. V shed 4 bases, J shed 4 bases, and the junction held 7 bases outside the gene matches. CDR3 sequence reads: CASSPRTGVGETQYF. In nucleotides, the CDR3 is TGCGCCAGCAGCCCTCGGACAGGGGTGGGAGAGACCCAGTACTTC.

V and J are TRBV19 and TRBJ2-5, with no clear D. The CDR3 spans 13 residues. Germline V lookup: CDR1 LNHDA, CDR2 SQIVND (reference sequence). The V end was cut by 5 bases, the J end by 0 bases, with 7 bases between. The DNA of the CDR3 is TGTGCCAGTAGTTCTCAGTACCAAGAGACCCAGTACTTC. Its protein product is CASSSQYQETQYF.

The V and J genes are TRBV11-2 and TRBJ1-3; maybe TRBD1 (5 bases). The CDR3 length is 15 residues. V lost 2 bases, J lost 2 bases, and 10 bases lay in between. The germline gives CDR1 SGHAT, CDR2 FQNNGV. For the CDR3, the DNA is TGTGCCAGCAGCTTAAGGCAGGGCGCTGGAAACACCATATATTTT. It codes for CASSLRQGAGNTIYF.

The genes are TRBV10-1 and TRBJ2-2; D possibly corresponds to TRBD2 (6 bases). This CDR3 has 14 amino acids. Deletions cut 4 bases from V and 4 bases from J, with 10 bases between. Per the germline V gene, CDR1 is WNHNN and CDR2 is SYGVQD (reference sequence). DNA for the CDR3: TGCGCCAGCAGTGCGGGGGTGGGCACCGGGGAGCTGTTTTTT. It encodes CASSAGVGTGELFF.

This clone appeared many times. The chain employs TRBV10-3 and TRBJ1-1, with D unclear. Germline V CDR1 and CDR2: ENHRY, SYGVKD. The CDR3 contains 13 residues. V was clipped by 5 bases and J by 1 base, with 8 bases between them. In DNA, the CDR3 is TGTGCCATCAGTAATGGCCAGAACACTGAAGCTTTCTTT. It yields the protein CAISNGQNTEAFF.

The chain carries TRBV7-2 and TRBJ2-7; 9 bases agree with TRBD1. The CDR3 has 15 amino acids. Germline V gives CDR1 SGHTA, CDR2 FQGNSA. V dropped 4 bases and J dropped 2; count of bases not matched to a gene: 6. CDR3 residues: CASSSGQGVTYEQYF. The CDR3, as DNA: TGTGCCAGCAGCTCGGGACAGGGAGTAACCTACGAGCAGTACTTC.

This clone turned up a few times. The chain employs TRBV14 and TRBJ1-3; D gene ambiguous. The ends were cut back, 4 bases at V and 1 base at J, with 5 bases in the middle. The CDR3 totals 13 residues. Germline V gene lookup returns CDR1 SGHDN and CDR2 FVKESK. The DNA of the CDR3 is TGTGCCAGCAGCCTACAGTCTGGAAACACCATATATTTT. This codes for CASSLQSGNTIYF.

The V call is TRBV6-1, the J call TRBJ1-1; TRBD1 might be the D (5 bases). The V and J ends lost 2 bases and 1 base respectively, with 11 bases between them. The germline CDR1 and CDR2 sequences are MNHNS and SASEGT. This CDR3 comprises 15 residues. CDR3 sequence: CASSEQGHGNTEAFF. The CDR3 coding sequence is TGTGCCAGCAGTGAACAGGGCCATGGGAACACTGAAGCTTTCTTT.

CDR3 sequence: CASSHRTDLSSEQYF. DNA of the CDR3: TGCGCCAGCAGCCACCGGACAGACCTGAGTAGCGAGCAGTACTTC. The rearrangement uses TRBV5-1 and TRBJ2-7, with D possibly TRBD1 on 6 matching bases. V shed 4 bases and J shed 6 bases, with 20 bases lying between them. The CDR3 consists of 15 residues. Germline V gene sequence: CDR1 SGHRS, CDR2 YFSETQ.

The table lists this clone with a few counts. The V call is TRBV10-3, the J call TRBJ1-2, with 7 nucleotides matching TRBD1. Germline loops: CDR1 ENHRY, CDR2 SYGVKD. With 2 bases clipped from V and 8 bases from J, the junction kept 5 bases outside the gene matches. The CDR3 extends over 13 amino acids. The CDR3 reads CAISERDSSGYTF. DNA of the CDR3: TGTGCCATCAGTGAGAGGGACAGTTCAGGCTACACCTTC.

The rearrangement links TRBV6-5 to TRBJ2-3, with a tentative D call TRBD1 (6 bases). The V gene's germline CDR1 is MNHEY and CDR2 SVGAGI. Trimming removed 7 bases at V and 4 bases at J, with 15 bases between. The CDR3 has 14 residues. The CDR3 bases are TGTGCCAGCAACCGACAGGCAAAAGCAGATACGCAGTATTTT. It yields the protein CASNRQAKADTQYF.